This is a list of T cell receptor beta chains from one sample in a study of CD8 T cells in Susac syndrome. One entry per CDR3 protein, called by TCRdb with MiXCR from the immunoSEQ multiplex PCR reads. The sample yields about 150,000 distinct CDR3 sequences, 95% seen once. The specimen was CD4+ T cells from PBMCs. These TCRs come from a human donor with multiple sclerosis. Each CDR3 is given with its conserved first and last residue. D genes are given only for firm matches.

>TRBV29-1|TRBJ2-4|NA
CSVETSAKNIQYF
TGCAGCGTTGAAACGTCGGCCAAAAACATTCAGTACTTC
>TRBV10-3|TRBJ1-6|NA
CAISSGTLNSPLHF
TGTGCCATCAGTTCCGGGACCCTTAATTCACCCCTCCACTTT
>TRBV5-5|TRBJ1-6|NA
CASSLNRPNSPLHF
TGTGCCAGCAGCTTGAACAGACCAAATTCACCCCTCCACTTT
>TRBV7-9|TRBJ2-5|TRBD2
CASSWTSGGQETQYF
TGTGCCAGCAGTTGGACTAGCGGGGGACAAGAGACCCAGTACTTC
>TRBV27|TRBJ1-2|NA
CASRGLGAGDYGYTF
TGTGCCAGCCGAGGGTTGGGGGCGGGCGACTATGGCTACACCTTC
>TRBV20-1|TRBJ1-1|NA
CSARRISSQNTEAFF
TGCAGTGCTAGACGGATTTCGAGCCAGAACACTGAAGCTTTCTTT
>TRBV27|TRBJ2-3|TRBD2
CAIRRLADTDTQYF
TGTGCCATCAGGAGGCTAGCGGACACAGATACGCAGTATTTT
>TRBV5-1|TRBJ1-1|NA
CASSFLSGNTEAFF
TGCGCCAGCAGCTTTCTTTCGGGGAACACTGAAGCTTTCTTT
>TRBV10-2|TRBJ1-2|TRBD1
CASTQTGGDGYTF
TGCGCCAGCACCCAGACAGGGGGCGATGGCTACACCTTC
>TRBV20-1|TRBJ2-7|NA
CSARGVSNEQYF
TGCAGTGCCCGGGGCGTCAGCAACGAGCAGTACTTC
>TRBV2|TRBJ1-4|NA
CASSEAGKLFF
TGTGCCAGCAGTGAAGCTGGAAAACTGTTTTTT
>TRBV29-1|TRBJ2-2|NA
CSVGRTNTGELFF
TGCAGCGTTGGACGAACGAACACCGGGGAGCTGTTTTTT
>TRBV29-1|TRBJ1-2|NA
CSVDHVGYGYTF
TGCAGCGTTGACCACGTCGGCTATGGCTACACCTTC
>TRBV3-1|TRBJ2-7|NA
CASNNTQQYF
TGTGCCAGCAACAATACGCAGCAGTACTTC
>TRBV7-9|TRBJ1-5|NA
CASSFGTNGNQPQHF
TGTGCCAGCAGCTTCGGGACGAACGGGAATCAGCCCCAGCATTTT
>TRBV20-1|TRBJ2-3|NA
CSARDEGVSTDTQYF
TGCAGTGCTAGAGATGAGGGCGTCAGCACAGATACGCAGTATTTT